One sample yielded the 6 T cell receptor beta chains listed below, sequenced in a study of tissue T cells after allogeneic stem cell transplantation. The repertoire was sequenced with immunoSEQ multiplex PCR; TCRdb's copy has only in-frame clones and lacks some. The sample has about 43,000 clones; 92% are singletons. The specimen was blood, collected before transplantation. These receptors all stem from a woman aged 40-69 years who later had graft-versus-host disease after an allogeneic stem cell transplant.

J is TRBJ1-1 and V is TRBV11-2, with D perhaps matching TRBD1 (6 bases). Germline-derived CDR1 and CDR2 are SGHAT and FQNNGV. The CDR3 is 14 amino acids. The germline V and J ends were trimmed by 4 bases and 5 bases, with 14 bases remaining between them. CDR3 coding DNA: TGTGCCAGCAGCTCCCAACAGGGTGGAACTGAAGCTTTCTTT. It translates to CASSSQQGGTEAFF.

V is TRBV18 and J is TRBJ2-5; TRBD2 might be the D (6 bases). CDR1 and CDR2 from the germline V gene are KGHSH and LQKENI. The ends were cut back, 0 bases at V and 7 bases at J, with 15 bases in the middle. The CDR3 has 15 amino acids. The CDR3 loop is CASSPPPGGTGTQYF. CDR3 in DNA: TGTGCCAGCTCACCACCCCCCGGCGGGACGGGGACCCAGTACTTC.

The chain uses TRBV19 and TRBJ2-6; TRBD1 agrees at 10 bases. J was trimmed by 0 bases and V by 5 bases; bases with no gene match: 7. Germline CDR1 LNHDA, CDR2 SQIVND (reference sequence). There are 18 residues in the CDR3. CDR3 DNA sequence: TGTGCCAGTAGTGCACTCCGGGACAGGGGCTCTGGGGCCAACGTCCTGACTTTC. Translating it yields CASSALRDRGSGANVLTF.

The chain uses TRBV7-3 and TRBJ2-1, with D unresolved. The CDR3 spans 13 residues. CDR1 and CDR2 (germline): SGHTA, FQGTGA. V was pared by 4 bases and J by 2 bases, with 6 bases between. CDR3 sequence reads: CASSSLTYNEQFF. CDR3 DNA sequence: TGTGCCAGCAGCTCTCTAACCTACAATGAGCAGTTCTTC.

V is TRBV24-1 and J is TRBJ1-5, with 9 bases matching TRBD1. Germline lookup yields CDR1 KGHDR and CDR2 SFDVKD. This CDR3 contains 13 residues. Unmatched junction bases numbered 4, after V lost 10 bases and J lost 4 bases. The DNA of the CDR3 is TGTGCCACGTCGACAGGGGGTAATCAGCCCCAGCATTTT. Its protein product is CATSTGGNQPQHF.

This chain links TRBV29-1 with TRBJ2-7, with TRBD1 identical over 7 bases. This CDR3 region has 10 residues. The germline gives CDR1 SQVTM, CDR2 ANQGSEA. CDR3 bases: TGCAGTGGACAGGACGACGAGCAGTACTTC. It specifies CSGQDDEQYF.